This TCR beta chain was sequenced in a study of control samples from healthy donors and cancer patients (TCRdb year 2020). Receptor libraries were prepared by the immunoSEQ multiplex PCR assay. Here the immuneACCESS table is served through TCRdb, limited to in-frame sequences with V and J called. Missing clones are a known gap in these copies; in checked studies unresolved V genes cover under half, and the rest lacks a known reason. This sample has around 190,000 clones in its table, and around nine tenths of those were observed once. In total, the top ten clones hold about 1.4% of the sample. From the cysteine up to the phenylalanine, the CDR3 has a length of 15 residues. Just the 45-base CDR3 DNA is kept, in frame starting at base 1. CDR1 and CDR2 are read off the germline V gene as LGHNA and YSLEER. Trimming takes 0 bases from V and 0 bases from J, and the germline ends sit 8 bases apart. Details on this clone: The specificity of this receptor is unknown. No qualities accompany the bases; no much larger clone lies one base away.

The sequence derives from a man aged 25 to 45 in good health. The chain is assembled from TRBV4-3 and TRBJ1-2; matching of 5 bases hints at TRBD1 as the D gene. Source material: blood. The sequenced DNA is TGCGCCAGCAGCCAAGATGGGGCGGCTAACTATGGCTACACCTTC. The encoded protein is CASSQDGAANYGYTF.